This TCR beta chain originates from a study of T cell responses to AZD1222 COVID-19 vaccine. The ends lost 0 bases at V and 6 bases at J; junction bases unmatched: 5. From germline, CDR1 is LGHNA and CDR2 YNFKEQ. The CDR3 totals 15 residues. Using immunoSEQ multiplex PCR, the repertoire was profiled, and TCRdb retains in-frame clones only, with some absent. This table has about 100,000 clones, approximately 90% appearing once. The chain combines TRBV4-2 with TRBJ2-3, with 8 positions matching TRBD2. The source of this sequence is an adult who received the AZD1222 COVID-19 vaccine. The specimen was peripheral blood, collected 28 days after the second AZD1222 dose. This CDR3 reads CASSQESGRADTQYF. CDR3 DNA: TGTGCCAGCAGCCAAGAGAGCGGGAGAGCGGATACGCAGTATTTT.